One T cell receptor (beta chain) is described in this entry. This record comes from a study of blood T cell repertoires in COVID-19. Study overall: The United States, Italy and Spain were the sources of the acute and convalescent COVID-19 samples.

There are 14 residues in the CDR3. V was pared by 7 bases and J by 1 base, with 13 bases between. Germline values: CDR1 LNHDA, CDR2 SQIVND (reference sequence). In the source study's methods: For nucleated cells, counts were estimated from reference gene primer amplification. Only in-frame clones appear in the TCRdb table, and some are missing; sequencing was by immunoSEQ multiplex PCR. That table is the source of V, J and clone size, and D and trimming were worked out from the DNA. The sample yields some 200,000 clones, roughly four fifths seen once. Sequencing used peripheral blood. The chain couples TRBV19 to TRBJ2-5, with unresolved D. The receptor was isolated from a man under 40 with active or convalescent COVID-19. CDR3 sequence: CASIKTSVQETQYF. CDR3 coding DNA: TGTGCCAGTATAAAGACATCCGTCCAAGAGACCCAGTACTTC.